A few counts support the clone carrying this T cell receptor beta chain. This sample stems from a study of control samples from healthy donors and cancer patients. The CDR3 is 13 residues long. Germline V gives CDR1 MGHDK, CDR2 SYGVNS. Trimming shortened V by 5 bases and J by 4 bases, and 11 bases separated the two germline ends. Repertoires were generated with immunoSEQ multiplex PCR, while TCRdb's copy carries only in-frame clones and drops some. Among about 170,000 clones, 91% were seen once, and the ten largest hold over 1.2%. The specimen was blood. The chain links TRBV25-1 to TRBJ1-2, with a tentative D call TRBD1 (5 bases). This sequence originates from a woman aged 25 to 45 in good health. The CDR3 reads CASSPGTPYGYTF. The CDR3 region has the DNA TGTGCCAGCAGTCCCGGGACGCCCTATGGCTACACCTTC.